This T cell receptor beta chain was sequenced in a study of T cells after yellow fever vaccination. Study background: The authors prepared low-cell-number fractions using SMART-Seq v4 Ultra Low Input.

MiXCR, run by TCRdb on the 5' RACE reads, gives a single entry per CDR3 protein. The table shows a few hundred thousand distinct CDR3 sequences, with around 3.6% occurring only once. Trimming removed 6 bases from V and 1 base from J; junction bases left unmatched: 6. This CDR3 contains 14 residues. Looked up from germline, CDR1 is SGHKS and CDR2 is YYEKEE (reference sequence). The receptor's source is a man aged 18 to 30 who received the YFV17D yellow fever vaccine. The gene calls are TRBV5-5 and TRBJ2-7; 8 positions match TRBD1. Sequences were derived from PBMCs, sampled on the day of the yellow fever booster vaccination. CDR3 residues: CASNPGDRSYEQYV. CDR3 in DNA: TGTGCCAGCAATCCAGGGGACAGGTCCTACGAGCAGTACGTC.